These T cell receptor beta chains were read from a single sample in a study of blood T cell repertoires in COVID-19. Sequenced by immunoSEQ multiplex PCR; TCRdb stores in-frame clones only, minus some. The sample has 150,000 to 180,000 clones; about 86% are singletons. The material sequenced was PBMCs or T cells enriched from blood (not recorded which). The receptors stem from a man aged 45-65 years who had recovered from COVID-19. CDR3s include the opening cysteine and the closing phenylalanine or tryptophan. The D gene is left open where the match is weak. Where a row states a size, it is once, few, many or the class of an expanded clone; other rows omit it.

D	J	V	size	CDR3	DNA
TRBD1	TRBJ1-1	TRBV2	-	CASRLGQGNTEAFF	TGTGCCAGCCGCCTAGGACAGGGGAACACTGAAGCTTTCTTT
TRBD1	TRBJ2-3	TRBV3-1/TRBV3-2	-	CASSYRGDTQYF	TGTGCCAGCAGTTACAGGGGGGATACGCAGTATTTT
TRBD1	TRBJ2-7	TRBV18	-	CASSQSQGYSYEQYF	TGTGCCAGCTCACAATCACAGGGGTACTCCTACGAGCAGTACTTC
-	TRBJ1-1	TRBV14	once	CASSRGPNTEAFF	TGTGCCAGCAGCAGAGGGCCGAACACTGAAGCTTTCTTT
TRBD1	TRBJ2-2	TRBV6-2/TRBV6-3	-	CASSKTGDTGELFF	TGTGCCAGCAGTAAGACAGGGGACACCGGGGAGCTGTTTTTT
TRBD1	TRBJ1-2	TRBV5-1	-	CASSSGGGDYGYTF	TGCGCCAGCAGCTCGGGAGGGGGCGACTATGGCTACACCTTC
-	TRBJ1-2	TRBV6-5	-	CASRQENYGYTF	TGTGCCAGCAGACAGGAGAACTATGGCTACACCTTC
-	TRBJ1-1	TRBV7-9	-	CASSRTALNTEAFF	TGTGCCAGCAGCCGGACAGCCTTGAACACTGAAGCTTTCTTT
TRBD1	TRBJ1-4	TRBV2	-	CASSGQGVKLFF	TGTGCCAGCAGTGGACAGGGTGTAAAACTGTTTTTT
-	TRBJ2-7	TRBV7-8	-	CASGWGDEQYF	TGTGCCAGCGGTTGGGGGGACGAGCAGTACTTC